These T cell receptor beta chains were read from a single sample in a study of shared clonotypes between healthy human individuals. The protocol was immunoSEQ multiplex PCR, while the TCRdb copy is restricted to in-frame clones and leaves out a portion. The data hold nearly 2 million clones, with about 95% observed a single time. The sample was naive CD8+ T cells sorted from blood. These receptors were taken from a man aged 18 to 30 in good health. Both conserved end residues are part of each CDR3. The order of the fields is CDR3 length, D gene, V gene, clone size, J gene, CDR3 DNA, CDR3 protein. The D gene is left open where the match is weak. Clone sizes are given selectively: once, few, many, or a class where the clone is expanded.

>14|.|TRBV6-6|.|TRBJ2-3
TGTGCCAGTCTTACAGGGCTTAACACAGATACGCAGTATTTT
CASLTGLNTDTQYF
>12|.|TRBV29-1|.|TRBJ1-2
TGCAGCGTTGCAACTGGGGACTATGGCTACACCTTC
CSVATGDYGYTF
>16|.|TRBV7-8|.|TRBJ2-7
TGTGCCAGCAGCTTAGAGGGGGGCAGATTGGGCAGGGAGCAGTACTTC
CASSLEGGRLGREQYF
>14|.|TRBV28|once|TRBJ2-7
TGTGCCAGCAGAGTCCCGGGGGCCTCCTACGAGCAGTACTTC
CASRVPGASYEQYF
>14|.|TRBV5-1|few|TRBJ1-2
TGCGCCAGCAGCTGGCTTGGCGGGGATCGTGGCTACACCTTC
CASSWLGGDRGYTF
>13|.|TRBV5-1|.|TRBJ2-7
TGCGCCAGCAGCCTCGGAAGGACCTACGAGCAGTACTTC
CASSLGRTYEQYF
>12|.|TRBV2|.|TRBJ1-1
TGTGCCAGCAACGGGATTCCCACTGAAGCTTTCTTT
CASNGIPTEAFF
>15|.|TRBV13|once|TRBJ2-2
TGTGCCAGCAGCTTATGGGGCGAGATCACCGGGGAGCTGTTTTTT
CASSLWGEITGELFF
>15|TRBD2|TRBV27|.|TRBJ2-2
TGTGCCAGCGCCCGCGGGGGAGGGCCCGGCGGGGAGCTGTTTTTT
CASARGGGPGGELFF
>15|TRBD2|TRBV6-5|.|TRBJ2-7
TGTGCCAGCAGGCCGGGACTAGCGGGAGGAGACGAGCAGTACTTC
CASRPGLAGGDEQYF
>11|.|TRBV7-9|.|TRBJ1-1
TGTGCAAGCCTAATGAACACTGAAGCTTTCTTT
CASLMNTEAFF
>14|.|TRBV2|.|TRBJ2-7
TGTGCCAGCGGATTAGAGACAGGAACCTACGAGCAGTACTTC
CASGLETGTYEQYF
>14|.|TRBV6-5|.|TRBJ2-7
TGTGCCAGCAGTTACTCCGACAGCTCCTACGAGCAGTACTTC
CASSYSDSSYEQYF
>13|.|TRBV27|.|TRBJ2-7
TGTGCCAGCAGTTTTGCAGCGTCCTACGAGCAGTACTTC
CASSFAASYEQYF
>17|.|TRBV2|.|TRBJ1-1
TGTGCCAGCAGTGAAAACAGGGACCACTTTATTAACACTGAAGCTTTCTTT
CASSENRDHFINTEAFF
>12|.|TRBV30|.|TRBJ2-3
TGTGCCTGGAGTGCCCTAGGAGATACGCAGTATTTT
CAWSALGDTQYF
>15|.|TRBV7-9|.|TRBJ2-7
TGTGCCAGCAGCTTAGGGCAGGGATACTTTTACGAGCAGTACTTC
CASSLGQGYFYEQYF
>13|.|TRBV5-6|.|TRBJ2-7
TGTGCCAGCAGCTTCTCATTGGACAGCGAGCAGTACTTC
CASSFSLDSEQYF
>12|.|TRBV5-1|.|TRBJ2-7
TGCGCCAGCAGCTCGCCACCCTACGAGCAGTACTTC
CASSSPPYEQYF
>12|.|TRBV28|.|TRBJ2-1
TGTGCCAGCAGTTCCAATAGCTTAGAGCAGTTCTTC
CASSSNSLEQFF
>16|TRBD2|TRBV7-9|.|TRBJ2-7
TGTGCCAGCAGCTTAGTTCTCGCGGGAGGTGGTTACGAGCAGTACTTC
CASSLVLAGGGYEQYF
>14|.|TRBV6-5|.|TRBJ2-7
TGTGCCAGCAACACGGACGGAAGCTCCTACGAGCAGTACTTC
CASNTDGSSYEQYF
>14|.|TRBV28|once|TRBJ2-7
TGTGCCAGCAGTTTAACAGGGTCTAACTACGAGCAGTACTTC
CASSLTGSNYEQYF
>14|.|TRBV7-2|.|TRBJ1-5
TGTGCCAGCAGCTCACTACTGGGGAATCAGCCCCAGCATTTT
CASSSLLGNQPQHF
>13|.|TRBV7-9|.|TRBJ2-7
TGTGCCAGCAGCTTAGCGCTGACATACGAGCAGTACTTC
CASSLALTYEQYF
>15|TRBD1|TRBV27|.|TRBJ2-1
TGTGCCAGCAGTTTCGGACAGGGCTCCTACAATGAGCAGTTCTTC
CASSFGQGSYNEQFF
>16|.|TRBV10-1|.|TRBJ1-3
TGCGCCAGCAGTGAAATCCCAGGGATCGAAGGAAACACCATATATTTT
CASSEIPGIEGNTIYF
>15|TRBD2|TRBV30|.|TRBJ2-3
TGTGCCTGGAGCCTACTAGCGGATAGCACAGATACGCAGTATTTT
CAWSLLADSTDTQYF
>18|TRBD2|TRBV5-1|.|TRBJ2-1
TGCGCCAGCAGCCTGATACCGGGACTAGCGGGAGTCTACAATGAGCAGTTCTTC
CASSLIPGLAGVYNEQFF
>16|TRBD2|TRBV6-5|.|TRBJ2-5
TGTGCCAGCAGTTACGCCCTAGCGGATCCAAAAGAGACCCAGTACTTC
CASSYALADPKETQYF
>14|.|TRBV13|.|TRBJ2-1
TGTGCCAGCAGCTTAACAGGAGGAGGCAATGAGCAGTTCTTC
CASSLTGGGNEQFF
>14|TRBD1|TRBV7-9|.|TRBJ2-7
TGTGCCAGCTCGACCGGGACAGGGTCCTACGAGCAGTACTTC
CASSTGTGSYEQYF
>14|.|TRBV19|once|TRBJ2-7
TGTGCCAGTAGTCCTACCTCCCTATCCTACGAGCAGTACTTC
CASSPTSLSYEQYF
>11|.|TRBV29-1|.|TRBJ2-7
TGCAGCGTTGATTTCCAAGGCGAGCAGTACTTC
CSVDFQGEQYF
>16|TRBD2|TRBV7-9|.|TRBJ2-2
TGTGCCAGCAGCTTTACGGGAGGGGGTCCGACCGGGGAGCTGTTTTTT
CASSFTGGGPTGELFF
>13|.|TRBV27|.|TRBJ2-7
TGTGCCAGCAGTTTGAGGGGGGCTTACGGGCAGTACTTC
CASSLRGAYGQYF
>14|.|TRBV7-3|.|TRBJ2-1
TGTGCCAGCAGCTCCATACATGGGCTCAATGAGCAGTTCTTC
CASSSIHGLNEQFF
>13|.|TRBV27|.|TRBJ1-1
TGTGCCAGCAGTTTATCATCGCAGGGGGAAGCTTTCTTT
CASSLSSQGEAFF
>13|.|TRBV28|.|TRBJ1-1
TGTGCCAGCAGTTTTACGGGTGAGGGACGAGCTTTCTTT
CASSFTGEGRAFF
>15|.|TRBV11-1|once|TRBJ2-5
TGTGCCAGCAGCTTAGAGCCAGGGTACCAAGAGACCCAGTACTTC
CASSLEPGYQETQYF
>15|.|TRBV2|.|TRBJ1-5
TGTGCCAGCAGTCAAGGGGGGCAGGGAAATCAGCCCCAGCATTTT
CASSQGGQGNQPQHF
>13|.|TRBV7-9|.|TRBJ2-7
TGTGCCAGCAGCTACTTACGACAGGACGAGCAGTACTTC
CASSYLRQDEQYF
>15|.|TRBV11-2|.|TRBJ2-1
TGTGCCAGCAGCTTATTTGTTGACTCCTACAATGAGCAGTTCTTC
CASSLFVDSYNEQFF
>15|.|TRBV27|.|TRBJ2-7
TGTGCCAGCAGTTCCGGGTGGGGGGTCTCCTACGAGCAGTACTTC
CASSSGWGVSYEQYF
>11|.|TRBV30|.|TRBJ1-1
TGTGCCTGGACCCCCGACAGTGAAGCTTTCTTT
CAWTPDSEAFF
>14|.|TRBV27|.|TRBJ2-7
TGTGCCAGCAGTCCCACCCTGGAGGTAGACGAGCAGTACTTC
CASSPTLEVDEQYF
>14|TRBD1|TRBV4-1|.|TRBJ2-2
TGCGCCAGCAGCCATAGACAGGGTGCCGGGGAGCTGTTTTTT
CASSHRQGAGELFF
>13|.|TRBV7-8|.|TRBJ1-2
TGTGCCAGCAGCCCCGGAATCGAAGGGGGCTACACCTTC
CASSPGIEGGYTF
>14|.|TRBV27|.|TRBJ1-6
TGTGCCAGCAGTTTAGACCCGTATGGGGCACCCCTCCACTTT
CASSLDPYGAPLHF
>15|.|TRBV19|.|TRBJ2-7
TGTGCCAGTAGTATTGAGACTAGACTACACTACGAGCAGTACTTC
CASSIETRLHYEQYF
>14|.|TRBV6-5|.|TRBJ2-2
TGTGCCAGCAGCCAGGGACAAGAGGGCGGGGAGCTGTTTTTT
CASSQGQEGGELFF
>11|.|TRBV20-1|.|TRBJ2-7
TGCAGTGCTAGGGGGCGCTACGAGCAGTACTTC
CSARGRYEQYF
>15|TRBD1|TRBV30|once|TRBJ1-4
TGTGCCTGGAGTGTACAGGGGTTTACAAGTGAAAAACTGTTTTTT
CAWSVQGFTSEKLFF
>16|.|TRBV7-9|.|TRBJ2-5
TGTGCCAGCAGCCCCTTGAGGGTTAACGGCCAAGAGACCCAGTACTTC
CASSPLRVNGQETQYF
>15|.|TRBV6-5|.|TRBJ2-2
TGTGCCAGCAGTTACTTGGGCCGTGGCACCGGGGAGCTGTTTTTT
CASSYLGRGTGELFF
>12|.|TRBV27|.|TRBJ1-2
TGTGCCAGCAGTTTATTAGGGGCTGGCTACACCTTC
CASSLLGAGYTF
>15|.|TRBV5-1|.|TRBJ2-7
TGCGCCAGCAGCTTGTCAAGGACAGCGCCATACGAGCAGTACTTC
CASSLSRTAPYEQYF
>13|.|TRBV19|.|TRBJ1-2
TGTGCCAGTAGTATAAGGGGAGACTATGGCTACACCTTC
CASSIRGDYGYTF